This record looks at one T cell receptor (beta chain) sequence and its context. Its antigen is unknown. The protocol was immunoSEQ multiplex PCR, while the TCRdb copy is restricted to in-frame clones and leaves out a portion. This repertoire shows around 30,000 clones, 70% to 90% found once; its top ten account for 4.8%. The data belong to a study of chemoradiotherapy in HPV16-positive cancers. Whole-study findings and limits: HPV-specific T cells were functionally defined from only a couple of HPV16-positive patients. In HPV16-positive patients, HPV-responsive T-cell expansion tracked better recurrence-free survival.

CDR3 length: 13 residues. Trimming stripped 1 base from V and 7 bases from J, with 10 bases between. Per germline, CDR1 SGHTA and CDR2 FQGNSA. The rearrangement joins TRBV7-2 to TRBJ1-1; D is ambiguous. The receptor was isolated from a human donor with HPV-associated anogenital cancer. This specimen consisted of blood, obtained from a patient who underwent chemoradiotherapy. The chain's CDR3 is CASSLVLRDEAFF. CDR3 DNA sequence: TGTGCCAGCAGCTTAGTGTTACGCGATGAAGCTTTCTTT.